Reported below is one T cell receptor beta chain. The antigen remains unidentified. The length of the CDR3 is 15 residues. Germline V lookup: CDR1 DFQATT, CDR2 SNEGSKA (reference sequence). V lost 5 bases and J 2 bases, leaving 18 bases between the germline ends. Each CDR3 protein is one row after TCRdb ran MiXCR on the 5' RACE reads. The sample has some 1,600,000 distinct CDR3 sequences, around 29% seen once; the top ten hold over 0.25%. The data are from a study of identical twins. Findings and limits, study-wide: Modeled out-of-frame TCR alpha sharing in monozygotic twins fell below observed levels. Analyses based on zero insertions could be partly confounded by invariant MAIT and iNKT cells. The conclusions drew on cross-sectional statistical analysis instead of tracking the same donors. Where beta out-of-frame sequences were concerned, excess twin sharing was weaker.

The receptor's source is a newborn girl in good health. The chain combines TRBV20-1 with TRBJ2-5; D might be TRBD1 or TRBD2, each matching 5 bases. Source material: cord blood. The CDR3 bases are TGCAGTGCTCGCCCGGGACCTCCGGCTCAAGAGACCCAGTACTTC. This codes for CSARPGPPAQETQYF.